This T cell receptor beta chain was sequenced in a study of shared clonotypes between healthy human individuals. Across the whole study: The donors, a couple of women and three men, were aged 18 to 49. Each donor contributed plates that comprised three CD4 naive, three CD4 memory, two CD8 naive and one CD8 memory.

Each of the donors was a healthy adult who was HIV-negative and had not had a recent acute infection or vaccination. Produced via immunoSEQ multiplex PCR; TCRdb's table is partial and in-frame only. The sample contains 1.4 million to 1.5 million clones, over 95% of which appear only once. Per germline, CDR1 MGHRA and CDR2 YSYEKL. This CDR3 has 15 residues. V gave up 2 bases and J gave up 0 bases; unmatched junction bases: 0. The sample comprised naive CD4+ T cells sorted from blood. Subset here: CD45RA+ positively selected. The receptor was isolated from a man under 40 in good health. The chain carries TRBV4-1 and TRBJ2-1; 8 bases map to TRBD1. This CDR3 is CASSQQGASYNEQFF. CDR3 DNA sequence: TGCGCCAGCAGCCAACAGGGGGCCTCCTACAATGAGCAGTTCTTC.